This is a list of T cell receptor beta chains from one sample in a study of blood T cell repertoires in COVID-19. The table came from immunoSEQ multiplex PCR; TCRdb's copy has only in-frame clones and leaves some out. The sample includes around 250,000 clones, approximately 85% of them seen just once. The specimen sequenced was PBMCs or T cells enriched from blood (not recorded which). The receptors stem from a woman between 50 and 59 years old who had recovered from COVID-19. Each CDR3 is given with its conserved first and last residue. The D gene is left open where the match is weak. Not all rows give a size; the values are once, few, many and, for expanded clones, a class.

v_call	d_call	j_call	clone_size	cdr3_length	cdr3_aa	cdr3_nt
TRBV2	-	TRBJ2-6	-	17	CASIRQVISSGANVLTF	TGTGCCAGCATTCGACAGGTTATTAGCTCTGGGGCCAACGTCCTGACTTTC
TRBV28	TRBD1	TRBJ2-3	-	16	CASSLITGESTDTQYF	TGTGCCAGCAGTTTAATAACAGGGGAGAGCACAGATACGCAGTATTTT
TRBV27	-	TRBJ1-6	-	14	CASSSLDRNSPLHF	TGTGCCAGCAGTTCCCTCGACAGGAATTCACCCCTCCACTTT
TRBV10-3	TRBD2	TRBJ2-1	-	18	CAISDRRTSGRAWDEQFF	TGTGCCATCAGTGATCGCCGGACTAGCGGGAGGGCCTGGGATGAGCAGTTCTTC
TRBV27	-	TRBJ1-2	-	15	CANSLSHGGEGGYTF	TGTGCCAACAGTTTATCCCACGGAGGGGAGGGTGGCTACACCTTC
TRBV12-3/TRBV12-4	-	TRBJ2-2	-	13	CASSPGLTGELFF	TGTGCCAGCAGTCCGGGACTTACCGGGGAGCTGTTTTTT
TRBV5-4	TRBD1	TRBJ2-7	-	15	CASRTGQAGLGEQYF	TGTGCCAGCAGGACCGGACAGGCCGGATTGGGGGAGCAGTACTTC
TRBV18	-	TRBJ1-1	-	14	CASSPPDTNTEAFF	TGTGCCAGCTCACCACCAGACACTAACACTGAAGCTTTCTTT
TRBV5-6	-	TRBJ1-6	few	15	CASSLGRRSNSPLHF	TGTGCCAGCAGCTTGGGTCGGAGATCAAATTCACCCCTCCACTTT
TRBV19	-	TRBJ2-1	once	14	CASSIGQWYNEQFF	TGTGCCAGTAGTATCGGACAGTGGTACAATGAGCAGTTCTTC
TRBV7-7	TRBD2	TRBJ2-2	-	17	CASSFDFLAGVTGELFF	TGTGCTAGCAGCTTCGATTTTCTAGCGGGAGTCACCGGGGAGCTGTTTTTT
TRBV9	-	TRBJ2-3	-	14	CASSVDSRTDTQYF	TGTGCCAGCAGCGTAGACAGCCGCACAGATACGCAGTATTTT
TRBV5-1	TRBD2	TRBJ2-1	-	17	CASSFSSSGSSYNEQFF	TGCGCCAGCAGCTTTTCGTCTAGCGGGAGCTCCTACAATGAGCAGTTCTTC
TRBV7-6	TRBD1	TRBJ2-7	-	16	CASSTIGQVSSYEQYF	TGTGCCAGCAGCACTATCGGACAGGTGAGCTCCTACGAGCAGTACTTC
TRBV10-3	TRBD2	TRBJ2-3	few	16	CAISNPGLAGPDTQYF	TGTGCCATCAGTAACCCGGGACTAGCGGGACCAGATACGCAGTATTTT
TRBV5-1	TRBD1	TRBJ1-4	-	15	CASSLGAGGSEKLFF	TGCGCCAGCAGCTTGGGGGCAGGGGGAAGTGAAAAACTGTTTTTT
TRBV29-1	-	TRBJ1-1	-	12	CSVSTDHTEAFF	TGCAGCGTATCGACAGATCACACTGAAGCTTTCTTT
TRBV6-5	TRBD1	TRBJ2-7	-	14	CASSFYNRGNEQYF	TGTGCCAGCAGTTTTTATAACAGGGGGAACGAGCAGTACTTC
TRBV7-8	-	TRBJ1-2	-	14	CASSLRGLAYGYTF	TGTGCCAGCAGCTTACGAGGGTTGGCCTATGGCTACACCTTC
TRBV15	TRBD1	TRBJ1-6	once	18	CATSRDVMTGLGNSPLHF	TGTGCCACCAGCCGGGACGTGATGACAGGGTTGGGGAATTCACCCCTCCACTTT